This T cell receptor beta chain was sequenced during a study of blood T cell repertoires in COVID-19. For the study at large: Sample material is recorded as cDNA or gDNA derived from T cells, B-cell-depleted T cells, or PBMCs.

Enrollees, 18 to 89 years old, lived in 24 US areas. Assignments of participants to cohorts depended upon their own reported clinical history. Study processing details: The assay estimated nucleated cells by amplifying reference gene primers. Measured with immunoSEQ multiplex PCR; TCRdb has only the in-frame clones, and not every one. For V, J and clone size, that table is used; D and trimming come from the DNA. The table shows around 300,000 clones, with almost 90% occurring only once. The sequence was obtained from a woman younger than 35 with acute COVID-19. Sequenced sample: PBMCs or T cells enriched from blood (not recorded which).

The DNA for the CDR3 is TGTGCCAGCACCCTTGCCAGGGGGACAGGGCGACTGTTTTTT. Translating it yields CASTLARGTGRLFF. The chain is built from TRBV28 and TRBJ1-4; TRBD1 aligns across 9 bases. The CDR3 runs 14 residues. The ends lost 7 bases at V and 13 bases at J; junction bases unmatched: 13. CDR1 MDHEN and CDR2 SYDVKM come from the germline V gene.